Here is one T cell receptor (beta chain) with its context. The data stem from a study of T cells after somatic rescue of genetic block. TCRdb keeps only in-frame clones here, not all; method: immunoSEQ multiplex PCR. The table lists approximately 58,000 clones, around 96% of them singletons. The junction had 1 base not matched to a gene; V was cut back by 5 bases and J by 0 bases. Germline lookup yields CDR1 SGHTA and CDR2 FQGTGA. This CDR3 spans 14 amino acids. The TCR sequence derives from a child younger than two. The specimen was peripheral blood mononuclear cells (PBMCs). The chain has TRBV7-3 and TRBJ2-3; 8 nucleotides align to TRBD1. The CDR3 DNA sequence: TGTGCCAGCAGCCAGGGGGCTAGCACAGATACGCAGTATTTT. This encodes CASSQGASTDTQYF.